The table lists the clone carrying this T cell receptor (beta chain) with a count of one. The data are from a study of shared clonotypes between healthy human individuals. Across the whole study: Sampling drew on donors who were two women and three men aged 18 to 49. CD4 naive and memory got three plates each, CD8 naive two, CD8 memory one.

The CDR3 covers 13 residues. V lost 3 bases and J lost 7, with 9 bases in between. Germline V gives CDR1 MDHEN, CDR2 SYDVKM. On sorted subsets, replicate PCRs used approximately 190 ng DNA, or 30,000 or so T cell genomes. The protocol was immunoSEQ multiplex PCR, while the TCRdb copy is restricted to in-frame clones and leaves out a portion. The sample records approximately 1.4 million clones, roughly 98% being singletons. The sample consisted of naive CD4+ T cells sorted from blood. Stated subset: CD45RA+ positively selected. The source of this sequence is a man aged 25-40 years in good health. The chain is built from TRBV28 and TRBJ2-2; D is undetermined. The CDR3 here is CASSFLTRGELFF. The DNA of the CDR3 is TGTGCCAGCAGTTTCCTGACTCGCGGGGAGCTGTTTTTT. The full variable domain, completed using reference TRBV28 and TRBJ2-2, is DVKVTQSSRYLVKRTGEKVFLECVQDMDHENMFWYRQDPGLGLRLIYFSYDVKMKEKGDIPEGYSVSREKKERFSLILESASTNQTSMYLCASSFLTRGELFFGEGSRLTVL.